The rows below give T cell receptor beta chains drawn from one sample of a study of blood T cell repertoires in COVID-19. The protocol was immunoSEQ multiplex PCR, while the TCRdb copy is restricted to in-frame clones and leaves out a portion. The table lists approximately 100,000 clones, around 80% of them singletons. The sequenced material came from peripheral blood. Every receptor here comes from a man aged 65 to 79 with active or convalescent COVID-19. Both conserved end residues are part of each CDR3. A D gene is named only where the DNA matches it firmly. The listing skips clone size in some rows; elsewhere it reads once, few, many or a size class.

D gene: TRBD2
V gene: TRBV6-5
J gene: TRBJ2-7
clone size: -
CDR3 protein: CASTIGREGGYEQYF
CDR3 DNA: TGTGCCAGCACCATCGGGCGGGAGGGCGGCTACGAGCAGTACTTC

D gene: -
V gene: TRBV28
J gene: TRBJ1-1
clone size: -
CDR3 protein: CASKLLNTEAFF
CDR3 DNA: TGTGCCAGCAAACTTCTGAACACTGAAGCTTTCTTT

D gene: TRBD2
V gene: TRBV10-1
J gene: TRBJ2-3
clone size: few
CDR3 protein: CASSETRAGGRTDTQYF
CDR3 DNA: TGCGCCAGCAGTGAGACTAGGGCGGGAGGCCGCACAGATACGCAGTATTTT

D gene: TRBD1
V gene: TRBV6-5
J gene: TRBJ1-4
clone size: few
CDR3 protein: CASTTQGARGEKLFF
CDR3 DNA: TGTGCCAGCACAACGCAGGGGGCAAGAGGTGAAAAACTGTTTTTT

D gene: -
V gene: TRBV12-5
J gene: TRBJ2-5
clone size: -
CDR3 protein: CASGLARDSETQYF
CDR3 DNA: TGTGCTAGTGGTTTGGCTCGGGACTCCGAGACCCAGTACTTC

D gene: TRBD1
V gene: TRBV2
J gene: TRBJ1-5
clone size: once
CDR3 protein: CASSQQGAGQPQHF
CDR3 DNA: TGTGCCAGCAGTCAACAGGGGGCTGGTCAGCCCCAGCATTTT

D gene: -
V gene: TRBV13
J gene: TRBJ1-3
clone size: -
CDR3 protein: CASSPYPRGSGNTIYF
CDR3 DNA: TGTGCCAGCAGCCCTTACCCCAGGGGCTCTGGAAACACCATATATTTT

D gene: TRBD1
V gene: TRBV23-1
J gene: TRBJ2-5
clone size: -
CDR3 protein: CASSQPTGAETQYF
CDR3 DNA: TGCGCCAGCAGTCAGCCGACAGGGGCAGAGACCCAGTACTTC

D gene: -
V gene: TRBV10-3
J gene: TRBJ2-3
clone size: -
CDR3 protein: CAISETTMDTQYF
CDR3 DNA: TGTGCCATCAGTGAGACCACTATGGATACGCAGTATTTT

D gene: -
V gene: TRBV19
J gene: TRBJ1-2
clone size: -
CDR3 protein: CASSIETASFYGYTF
CDR3 DNA: TGTGCCAGTAGTATAGAGACAGCCTCCTTTTATGGCTACACCTTC

D gene: -
V gene: TRBV3-1/TRBV3-2
J gene: TRBJ1-3
clone size: -
CDR3 protein: CASSHEGSGNTIYF
CDR3 DNA: TGTGCCAGCAGCCATGAGGGCTCTGGAAACACCATATATTTT

D gene: -
V gene: TRBV27
J gene: TRBJ1-6
clone size: -
CDR3 protein: CASSANRVEPLHF
CDR3 DNA: TGTGCCAGCAGTGCAAACAGGGTGGAGCCCCTCCACTTT

D gene: -
V gene: TRBV7-8
J gene: TRBJ2-1
clone size: few
CDR3 protein: CASSLRNGGRNEQFF
CDR3 DNA: TGTGCCAGCAGCCTAAGAAACGGGGGGCGTAATGAGCAGTTCTTC

D gene: TRBD2
V gene: TRBV3-1/TRBV3-2
J gene: TRBJ2-7
clone size: few
CDR3 protein: CASSQSGLTYEQYF
CDR3 DNA: TGTGCCAGCAGCCAATCGGGACTAACCTACGAGCAGTACTTC

D gene: -
V gene: TRBV9
J gene: TRBJ1-4
clone size: -
CDR3 protein: CASSSRDTTNEKLFF
CDR3 DNA: TGTGCCAGCAGCAGTCGGGACACCACTAATGAAAAACTGTTTTTT

D gene: -
V gene: TRBV7-9
J gene: TRBJ2-7
clone size: -
CDR3 protein: CASSLAGPQSSYEQYF
CDR3 DNA: TGTGCCAGCAGCTTAGCCGGCCCACAGAGCTCCTACGAGCAGTACTTC

D gene: TRBD1
V gene: TRBV11-1
J gene: TRBJ1-1
clone size: -
CDR3 protein: CASSLDLTGDTEAFF
CDR3 DNA: TGTGCCAGCAGCTTAGACCTGACAGGGGACACTGAAGCTTTCTTT

D gene: -
V gene: TRBV7-9
J gene: TRBJ2-5
clone size: -
CDR3 protein: CASSPRRSETQYF
CDR3 DNA: TGTGCCAGCAGCCCCCGGAGGTCGGAGACCCAGTACTTC

D gene: -
V gene: TRBV28
J gene: TRBJ2-5
clone size: few
CDR3 protein: CASSSGQQETQYF
CDR3 DNA: TGTGCCAGCAGTTCGGGACAACAAGAGACCCAGTACTTC

D gene: TRBD2
V gene: TRBV28
J gene: TRBJ2-3
clone size: -
CDR3 protein: CASSLFSGTSTDTQYF
CDR3 DNA: TGTGCCAGCAGTTTATTTAGCGGGACTAGCACAGATACGCAGTATTTT

D gene: -
V gene: TRBV6-5
J gene: TRBJ1-1
clone size: -
CDR3 protein: CASSYSQGPGTEAFF
CDR3 DNA: TGTGCCAGCAGTTACTCGCAGGGGCCGGGGACTGAAGCTTTCTTT

D gene: TRBD1
V gene: TRBV18
J gene: TRBJ2-7
clone size: -
CDR3 protein: CASSPPGQPYEQYF
CDR3 DNA: TGTGCCAGCTCCCCACCGGGACAGCCCTACGAGCAGTACTTC

D gene: -
V gene: TRBV7-8
J gene: TRBJ2-2
clone size: once
CDR3 protein: CASSPLGGETGELFF
CDR3 DNA: TGTGCCAGCAGTCCCTTAGGGGGGGAGACCGGGGAGCTGTTTTTT

D gene: TRBD1
V gene: TRBV5-1
J gene: TRBJ1-2
clone size: -
CDR3 protein: CASSLGAGGSHTF
CDR3 DNA: TGCGCCAGCAGCTTGGGGGCAGGGGGATCCCACACCTTC

D gene: TRBD2
V gene: TRBV20-1
J gene: TRBJ2-4
clone size: -
CDR3 protein: CSASGRSGTSKNIQYF
CDR3 DNA: TGCAGTGCTAGTGGCCGTAGTGGGACTAGCAAAAACATTCAGTACTTC

D gene: TRBD1
V gene: TRBV6-5
J gene: TRBJ1-2
clone size: -
CDR3 protein: CASRDSHYLNYGYTF
CDR3 DNA: TGTGCCAGCCGGGACAGCCACTACCTTAACTATGGCTACACCTTC

D gene: TRBD1
V gene: TRBV5-1
J gene: TRBJ2-1
clone size: few
CDR3 protein: CASSFEGTGGNNEQFF
CDR3 DNA: TGCGCCAGCAGCTTCGAAGGGACAGGGGGGAACAATGAGCAGTTCTTC

D gene: -
V gene: TRBV11-2
J gene: TRBJ1-6
clone size: -
CDR3 protein: CASSREAPSPLHF
CDR3 DNA: TGTGCCAGCAGCAGAGAGGCGCCGTCACCCCTCCACTTT

D gene: TRBD1
V gene: TRBV12-5
J gene: TRBJ1-2
clone size: -
CDR3 protein: CASGAGQGNGVGYTF
CDR3 DNA: TGTGCTAGTGGTGCGGGACAGGGCAATGGGGTGGGCTACACCTTC

D gene: -
V gene: TRBV27
J gene: TRBJ2-1
clone size: few
CDR3 protein: CASSWAFSSYNEQFF
CDR3 DNA: TGTGCCAGCAGTTGGGCCTTCAGCTCCTACAATGAGCAGTTCTTC

D gene: -
V gene: TRBV27
J gene: TRBJ1-4
clone size: -
CDR3 protein: CASSLSWAGGKKKLFF
CDR3 DNA: TGTGCCAGCAGTTTATCCTGGGCCGGGGGGAAGAAAAAACTGTTTTTT

D gene: -
V gene: TRBV28
J gene: TRBJ1-5
clone size: -
CDR3 protein: CASSSQGRSQPQHF
CDR3 DNA: TGTGCCAGCAGTAGCCAGGGTCGGAGTCAGCCCCAGCATTTT

D gene: -
V gene: TRBV19
J gene: TRBJ1-4
clone size: -
CDR3 protein: CASTLGQFKLFF
CDR3 DNA: TGTGCCAGTACCCTCGGACAGTTCAAACTGTTTTTT